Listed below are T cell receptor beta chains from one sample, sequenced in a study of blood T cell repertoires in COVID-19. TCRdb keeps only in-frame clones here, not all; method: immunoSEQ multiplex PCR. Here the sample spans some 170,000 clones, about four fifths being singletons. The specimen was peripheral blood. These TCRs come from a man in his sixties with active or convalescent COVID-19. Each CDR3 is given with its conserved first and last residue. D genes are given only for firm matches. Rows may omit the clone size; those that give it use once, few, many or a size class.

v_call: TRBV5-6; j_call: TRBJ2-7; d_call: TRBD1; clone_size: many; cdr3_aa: CASSLGGTALYEQYF; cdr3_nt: TGTGCCAGCAGCTTGGGAGGGACAGCCCTCTACGAGCAGTACTTC
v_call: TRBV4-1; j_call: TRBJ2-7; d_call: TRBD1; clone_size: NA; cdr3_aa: CASSQEGTAGIYEQYF; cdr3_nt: TGCGCCAGCAGCCAAGAGGGGACAGCAGGGATCTACGAGCAGTACTTC
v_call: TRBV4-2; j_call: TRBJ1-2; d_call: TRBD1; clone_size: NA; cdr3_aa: CASSQTGLYGYTF; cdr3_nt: TGTGCCAGCAGCCAGACAGGGCTCTATGGCTACACCTTC
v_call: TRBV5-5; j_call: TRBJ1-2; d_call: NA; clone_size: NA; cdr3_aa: CASSLEHTNYGYTF; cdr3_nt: TGTGCCAGCAGCTTGGAGCATACTAACTATGGCTACACCTTC
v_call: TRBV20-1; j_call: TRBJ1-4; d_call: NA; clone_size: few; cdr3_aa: CSASPDSFNEKLFF; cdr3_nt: TGCAGTGCTAGTCCGGACAGTTTCAATGAAAAACTGTTTTTT
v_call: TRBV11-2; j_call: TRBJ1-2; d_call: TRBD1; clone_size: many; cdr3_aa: CASSSDRGLHYGYTF; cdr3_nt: TGTGCCAGCAGCTCCGACAGGGGCCTTCACTATGGCTACACCTTC
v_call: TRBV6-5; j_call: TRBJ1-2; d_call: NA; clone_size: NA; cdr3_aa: CASRTEANYGYTF; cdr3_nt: TGTGCCAGCAGGACAGAAGCTAACTATGGCTACACCTTC
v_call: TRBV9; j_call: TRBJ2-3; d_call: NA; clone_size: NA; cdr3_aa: CASSVGVQVTDTQYF; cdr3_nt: TGTGCCAGCAGCGTAGGGGTGCAGGTCACAGATACGCAGTATTTT
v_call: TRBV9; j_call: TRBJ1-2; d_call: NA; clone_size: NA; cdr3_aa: CASSGDPGKAYGYTF; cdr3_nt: TGTGCCAGCAGCGGAGACCCGGGGAAGGCTTATGGCTACACCTTC
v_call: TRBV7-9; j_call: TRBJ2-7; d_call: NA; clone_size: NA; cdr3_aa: CASSLGGVYEQYF; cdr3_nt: TGTGCCAGCAGCTTAGGGGGGGTCTACGAGCAGTACTTC
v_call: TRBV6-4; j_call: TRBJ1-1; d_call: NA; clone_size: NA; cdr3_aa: CASSDSEETEAFF; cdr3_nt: TGTGCCAGCAGTGACTCTGAGGAAACTGAAGCTTTCTTT
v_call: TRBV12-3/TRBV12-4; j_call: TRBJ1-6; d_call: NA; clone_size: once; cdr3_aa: CASRSRQNSPLHF; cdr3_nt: TGTGCCAGCAGGTCGAGACAGAATTCACCCCTCCACTTT
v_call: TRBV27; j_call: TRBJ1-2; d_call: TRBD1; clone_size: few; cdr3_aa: CASTLRQGLNYGYTF; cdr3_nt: TGTGCCAGCACTCTAAGACAGGGGCTAAACTATGGCTACACCTTC
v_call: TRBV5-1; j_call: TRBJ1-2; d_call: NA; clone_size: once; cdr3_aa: CASSTTLDSGYTF; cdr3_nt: TGCGCCAGCAGCACGACGCTGGACAGTGGCTACACCTTC
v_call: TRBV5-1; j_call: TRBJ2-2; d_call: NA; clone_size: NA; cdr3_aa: CASSLGQSNTGELFF; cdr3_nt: TGCGCCAGCAGCTTGGGACAGTCGAACACCGGGGAGCTGTTTTTT
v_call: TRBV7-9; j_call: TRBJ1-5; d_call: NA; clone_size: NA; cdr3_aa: CASSFDVGGGQPQHF; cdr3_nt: TGTGCCAGCAGCTTCGATGTTGGGGGCGGCCAGCCCCAGCATTTT
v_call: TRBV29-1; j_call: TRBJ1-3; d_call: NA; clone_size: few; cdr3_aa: CSVHAGVGNTIYF; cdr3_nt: TGCAGCGTTCACGCGGGGGTTGGAAACACCATATATTTT
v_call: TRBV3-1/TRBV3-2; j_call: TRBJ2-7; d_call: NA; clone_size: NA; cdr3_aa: CASSQDGAGAYEQYF; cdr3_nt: TGTGCCAGCAGCCAAGATGGAGCAGGGGCCTACGAGCAGTACTTC
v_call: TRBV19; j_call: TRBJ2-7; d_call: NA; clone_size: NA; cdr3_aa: CASSPTVNYEQYF; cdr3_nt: TGTGCCAGTAGTCCCACAGTCAACTACGAGCAGTACTTC
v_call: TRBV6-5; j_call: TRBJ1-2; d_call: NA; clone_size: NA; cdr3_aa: CASSYSGTAGGYTF; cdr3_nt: TGTGCCAGCAGTTACTCTGGGACTGCGGGGGGCTACACCTTC
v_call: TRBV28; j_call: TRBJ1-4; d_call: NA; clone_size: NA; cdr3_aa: CASTQGGEKLFF; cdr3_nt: TGTGCCAGCACCCAAGGGGGAGAAAAACTGTTTTTT
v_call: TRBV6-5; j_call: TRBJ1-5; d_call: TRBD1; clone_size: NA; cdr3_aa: CASTHTGTGPHPQHF; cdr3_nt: TGTGCCAGCACTCACACCGGGACAGGACCTCATCCCCAGCATTTT
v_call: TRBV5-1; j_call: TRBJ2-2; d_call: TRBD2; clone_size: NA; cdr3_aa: CASSQKAGAGELFF; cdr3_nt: TGCGCCAGCAGTCAAAAAGCGGGAGCCGGGGAGCTGTTTTTT
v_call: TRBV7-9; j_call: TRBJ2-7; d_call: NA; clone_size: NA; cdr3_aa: CASSLGRTAREQYF; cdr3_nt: TGTGCCAGCAGCCTAGGGAGGACGGCCCGAGAGCAGTACTTC
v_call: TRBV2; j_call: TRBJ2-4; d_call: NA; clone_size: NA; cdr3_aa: CASSSNIQYF; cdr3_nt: TGTGCCAGCAGTTCTAACATTCAGTACTTC
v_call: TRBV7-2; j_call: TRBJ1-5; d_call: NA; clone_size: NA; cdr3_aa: CASSVYYSNQPQHF; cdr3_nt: TGTGCCAGCAGCGTTTACTATAGCAATCAGCCCCAGCATTTT